This section outlines one T cell receptor (beta chain) sequence together with its context. Its recognized antigen is unknown. No per-base quality is available; no much larger clone lies one base away. The entry originates in a study of beta chain features in type 1 diabetes (dated by TCRdb to about 2018). Turning to the overall study: No differences in mean age, gender distribution, total cell number or subset yield were found between patients and healthy donors. In the study, recently diagnosed type 1 diabetes patients and matched healthy donors were compared on the TCRB repertoires of their sorted circulating CD4+ T cell subsets. Across all samples, around 100 million sorted cells were examined, and cell number per subset correlated strongly with RNA yield. Naive and central memory subsets were obtained from all 30 or so donors, but regulatory and stem cell-like memory subsets were isolated from only 8 patients and 8 healthy donors.

The entire isolated RNA was reverse transcribed using the High Capacity cDNA Reverse Transcription Kit, and thus expressed TCRB transcripts were sequenced. Deep immunoSEQ sequencing was applied to naive, central memory and regulatory T cell samples, giving an average of about 3.6 million total reads per sample. Sorted cells were lysed in RLT buffer, and RNA was extracted using DNase-treated RNeasy Micro or Mini kits according to cell number. To prevent cross-contamination, every cell subset was processed on its own, while patient and healthy donor samples were processed together. Using the immunoSEQ multiplex PCR, TCRB sequences were amplified from cDNA into 87-bp fragments spanning the CDR3 region. Amplicons were sequenced on the Illumina HiSeq platform. The original pipeline was this. Synthetic template baselines were used to correct PCR bias computationally, reads within Hamming distance 2 were collapsed, and singletons that could not be merged were discarded. By aligning reads against IMGT, V, D and J genes, CDR3 length, and insertions or deletions at six rearrangement sites were assigned. Within each subset, clonotype counts were normalized to sorted cell number, and only after that were true diversity and Gini coefficients computed with the tcR R package. The overlap coefficient, calculated on TCRB nucleotide sequences, was used to measure repertoire sharing. Out-of-frame TCRB sequences from naive cells were analyzed to stand in for the pre-selection repertoire. TCRdb stores this immuneACCESS table with in-frame sequences only. Part of the clones is absent; in the studies checked, under half of the shortfall reflects unresolved V genes, and no reason is known for the rest. That table supplies the V and J calls and clone size; D and trimming were determined from the DNA. A total of hundreds of thousands of clones appear in this sample, about 14% of them only once. The ten biggest clones cover roughly 0.04% of the sample.

A single peripheral blood draw of approximately 120 mL on average was collected from each donor into heparinised tubes. Naive, central memory, regulatory and stem cell-like memory CD4+ T cells were sorted on a BD FACSAria II using a panel including CD45RO, CCR7, CD25, CD127, CD95 and CD27. Every sorted population had a purity above 98%. PBMCs were isolated right away by Lymphoprep density gradient centrifugation and were stained directly, without culture. So that batch effects would be minimized, each experiment stained and sorted samples in pairs, pairing one healthy donor with one patient. Results and caveats for the whole study, not just this receptor: Patients with type 1 diabetes made fewer insertions and deleted more nucleotides at VDJ recombination sites, implying thymic rearrangement abnormalities. PCR might favor shorter templates, but patient and control samples were amplified and corrected together, so any skew would affect both groups equally. Because cDNA rather than genomic DNA was sequenced, highly expressing activated cells could have been over-represented, although no difference in activation and CD3 levels was found between groups. Type 1 diabetes patients showed a moderate but significant shortening of TCRB CDR3 length in all four CD4+ subsets. Naive, central memory and regulatory TCRB repertoires appeared to be more similar among patients than among healthy donors. Only small numbers of individuals were included in the HLA sub-analyses, which left unresolved whether HLA type had any influence on TCRB rearrangement.

The CDR3 numbers 14 residues from cysteine through phenylalanine. CDR3 DNA is the only sequence kept; it has 42 bases, read in frame from the first base. V drops 6 bases and J drops 7 bases, leaving 15 bases in between. Reading the germline V gene gives CDR1 MNHNS and CDR2 SASEGT. This clonotype was sampled from a young man with type 1 diabetes. Sequencing used naive CD4+ T cells from blood. The intended sense of this specimen's cell subset or site label: true naive CD4+ T cells. This chain is built from TRBV6-1 and TRBJ1-4; tentative D gene TRBD1, with 6 bases matching. The DNA sequence follows: TGTGCCAGCAGAAAGGGGGGGTCTGTTGAAAAACTGTTTTTT. The encoded protein is CASRKGGSVEKLFF.